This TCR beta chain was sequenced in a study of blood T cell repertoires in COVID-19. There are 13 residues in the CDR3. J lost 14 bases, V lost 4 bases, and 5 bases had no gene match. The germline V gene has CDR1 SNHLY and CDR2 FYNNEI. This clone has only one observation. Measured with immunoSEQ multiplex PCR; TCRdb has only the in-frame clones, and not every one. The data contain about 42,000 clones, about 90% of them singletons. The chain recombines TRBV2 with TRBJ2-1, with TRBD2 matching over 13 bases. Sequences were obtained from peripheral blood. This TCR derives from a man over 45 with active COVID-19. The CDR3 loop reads CASSVTGLAGKFF. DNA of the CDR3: TGTGCCAGCAGTGTGACGGGACTAGCGGGAAAGTTCTTC.